The source of this T cell receptor (beta chain) is a study of cytomegalovirus exposure and HLA in healthy donors. The study, taken as a whole, reports: As was reported, the classifier diagnosed cytomegalovirus status with high specificity and sensitivity. First-cohort TCR clusters were later found to tend to co-occur in the 120 or so validation repertoires. 164 TCR beta chains were listed as cytomegalovirus-associated.

While the first cohort had some 700 subjects, the donors belonged to the separate validation cohort of about 110 subjects. Comments on this clone: Its target is not known.

Sequenced by immunoSEQ multiplex PCR; TCRdb stores in-frame clones only, minus some. The data contain 65,000 or so clones, 90% to 95% of them singletons. V gave up 4 bases and J gave up 3 bases, with 13 bases separating them. The CDR3 length is 14 residues. Germline lookup yields CDR1 SGHRS and CDR2 YFSETQ. The sequencing input was PBMCs. The TCR originated in a man younger than 35 in good health and CMV-seropositive. The V gene is TRBV5-1, the J gene TRBJ2-5; perhaps TRBD1 as D (5 bases). The CDR3 DNA reads TGCGCCAGCAGCGTGGGAAGGGGTGAAGAGACCCAGTACTTC. This translates into CASSVGRGEETQYF.